A single T cell receptor (beta chain) is shown here with its context. What it binds is not known. These data belong to a study of T-cell memory formation after mild COVID-19. TCRdb re-analysed the 5' RACE reads in MiXCR, keeping a single row per CDR3 protein. The data show about 110,000 distinct CDR3 sequences, 15% to 20% seen once. The study, taken as a whole, reports: Later expanders leaned toward CD4+, whereas clones contracting from day 15 to 85 were balanced CD4/CD8.

The germline gives CDR1 DFQATT, CDR2 SNEGSKA (reference sequence). V gave up 3 bases and J gave up 2 bases, with 12 bases separating them. This CDR3 is built from 14 residues. This receptor was taken from an adult woman who had mild COVID-19 (a few samples of this study predate the infection). Cell type and time point are not known. Sequences were obtained from PBMCs or a T cell subset sorted from them (not recorded which). The chain uses TRBV20-1 and TRBJ2-3; possible D gene TRBD2, 6 bases. CDR3 loop: CSASSGGNTDTQYF. The DNA for the CDR3 is TGCAGTGCTAGTAGTGGGGGGAACACAGATACGCAGTATTTT.